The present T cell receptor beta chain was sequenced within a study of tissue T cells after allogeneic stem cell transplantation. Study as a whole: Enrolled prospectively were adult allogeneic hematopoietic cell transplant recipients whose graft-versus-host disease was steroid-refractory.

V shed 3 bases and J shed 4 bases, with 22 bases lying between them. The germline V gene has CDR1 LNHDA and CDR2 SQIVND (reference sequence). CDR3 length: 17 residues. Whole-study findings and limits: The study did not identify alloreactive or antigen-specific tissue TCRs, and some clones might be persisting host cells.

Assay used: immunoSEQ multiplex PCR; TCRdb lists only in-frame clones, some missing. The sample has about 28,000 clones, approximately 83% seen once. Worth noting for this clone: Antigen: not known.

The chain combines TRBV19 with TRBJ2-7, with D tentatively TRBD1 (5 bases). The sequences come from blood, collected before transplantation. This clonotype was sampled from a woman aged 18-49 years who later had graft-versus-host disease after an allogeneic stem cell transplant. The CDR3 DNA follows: TGTGCCAGTAGTATCGGTCCCGGGCAGGGCGCATCTTACGAGCAGTACTTC. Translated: CASSIGPGQGASYEQYF.